Below are 23 T cell receptor beta chains sequenced from a single sample in a study of beta chain features in type 1 diabetes. Study-wide results and caveats: Type 1 diabetes patients had TCRB CDR3s that were shorter (moderately but significantly so) in all four CD4+ subsets.

No antigen has been identified for these receptors. The authors reverse transcribed all of the isolated RNA, so sequencing captured expressed TCRB transcripts. Here immunoSEQ multiplex PCR was the method, and the copy in TCRdb shows in-frame clones only, minus some. The data contain about 170,000 clones, around 7.8% of them singletons. Sequenced input: central memory CD4+ T cells from blood. The receptor source for this set is a woman aged 35 to 49 with type 1 diabetes.

This clone showed up just a few times. Other DNA sequences of this sample code for an identical CDR3. The rearrangement joins TRBV11-2 to TRBJ2-7; no firm D call. Germline loops: CDR1 SGHAT, CDR2 FQNNGV. Trimming stripped 5 bases from V and 6 bases from J, with 8 bases between. The CDR3 length is 11 residues. CDR3 amino acids: CASSPLSEQYF. DNA for the CDR3: TGTGCCAGCAGCCCCCTCAGCGAGCAGTACTTC.

This clone has just a few counts. The chain joins TRBV4-3 to TRBJ1-1; 7 positions agree with TRBD1. J gave up 10 bases and V 0 bases, and 5 bases lay outside the gene matches. Germline V gives CDR1 LGHNA, CDR2 YSLEER. The CDR3 is 13 amino acids. The CDR3 spells CASSQEIRTGAFF. As DNA, the CDR3 is TGCGCCAGCAGCCAAGAGATTCGGACAGGAGCTTTCTTT.

A few counts support this clone. The V call is TRBV5-1, the J call TRBJ2-1; TRBD2 agrees at 7 bases. V was clipped by 6 bases and J by 7 bases; unmatched bases: 13. CDR1 is SGHRS, CDR2 YFSETQ, per germline. This CDR3 has 15 residues. The chain's CDR3 is CASIPVPGGKNEQFF. The DNA of the CDR3 is TGCGCCAGCATCCCCGTACCGGGAGGTAAGAATGAGCAGTTCTTC.

This clone appeared a few times. This chain connects TRBV2 to TRBJ2-1; no clear D. CDR1 and CDR2 (germline): SNHLY, FYNNEI. V shed 10 bases and J shed 5 bases, with 12 bases lying between them. CDR3 length: 12 residues. Written as DNA, the CDR3 is TGTGCCACCGCGACGGAGAACAATGAGCAGTTCTTC. Its translation: CATATENNEQFF.

This chain connects TRBV30 to TRBJ1-3; D gene unclear. CDR1 and CDR2 from the germline V gene are GTSNPN and SVGIG (reference sequence). Between the trimmed V and J ends, which lost 4 bases and 0 bases, there was a span of 7 bases. The length of the CDR3 is 13 residues. Here the CDR3 reads CAWIGSSGNTIYF. CDR3 sequence (DNA): TGTGCCTGGATTGGTAGCTCTGGAAACACCATATATTTT.

This chain links TRBV11-2 with TRBJ2-5; tentative D call: TRBD1 (6 bases). Germline values: CDR1 SGHAT, CDR2 FQNNGV. V lost 3 bases and J 2 bases, leaving 10 bases between the germline ends. The CDR3 is made up of 14 amino acids. The DNA of the CDR3 is TGTGCCAGCAGCTTTATAGGGGGTCAAGAGACCCAGTACTTC. Translating gives CASSFIGGQETQYF.

This clone was detected a few times. The rearrangement joins TRBV28 to TRBJ1-2, with 7 nucleotides matching TRBD1. Germline CDR1 and CDR2: MDHEN and SYDVKM. The CDR3 runs to 14 residues. The V and J ends lost 3 bases and 8 bases, in that order; junction bases with no gene match: 9. CDR3 nucleotide sequence: TGTGCCAGCAGTTTGTTGGACAGGCAGGGGGGCTACACCTTC. Translation gives CASSLLDRQGGYTF.

A few counts support this clone. The rearrangement uses TRBV18 and TRBJ1-1; D might be TRBD1 (5 bases). The CDR3 runs to 15 residues. Trimming removed 2 bases at V and 3 bases at J, with 13 bases between. Germline V CDR1 and CDR2: KGHSH, LQKENI. The CDR3 region is CASSPGVGQDTEAFF. DNA for the CDR3: TGTGCCAGCTCACCAGGCGTGGGGCAGGACACTGAAGCTTTCTTT. The whole variable domain, remainder taken from reference TRBV18 and TRBJ1-1, is NAGVMQNPRHLVRRRGQEARLRCSPMKGHSHVYWYRQLPEEGLKFMVYLQKENIIDESGMPKERFSAEFPKEGPSILRIQQVVRGDSAAYFCASSPGVGQDTEAFFGQGTRLTVV.

This clone was seen only a few times. The rearrangement uses TRBV5-1 and TRBJ2-7, with TRBD2 matching over 7 bases. The CDR3 runs 14 residues. The germline CDR1 and CDR2 sequences are SGHRS and YFSETQ. J gave up 3 bases and V 4 bases, and 7 bases lay outside the gene matches. CDR3 DNA: TGCGCCAGCAGCACCGATACTAGCGTCTACGAGCAGTACTTC. Encoded protein: CASSTDTSVYEQYF.

The chain employs TRBV6-4 and TRBJ1-1, with D unresolved. V was cut by 4 bases and J by 3 bases, with 15 bases left in between. The CDR3 contains 15 residues. The germline gives CDR1 MRHNA, CDR2 SNTAGT. CDR3 nucleotide sequence: TGTGCCAGCAGTGCGACCGGGTCAGTAGACACTGAAGCTTTCTTT. Translated, it gives CASSATGSVDTEAFF.

On this clone itself: The same CDR3 is also encoded by other DNA sequences in this sample. J is TRBJ2-7 and V is TRBV7-2; 7 bases are shared with TRBD2. Per germline, CDR1 SGHTA and CDR2 FQGNSA. Germline trimming cut 0 bases from V and 4 bases from J; bases unmatched to any gene: 0. The length of the CDR3 is 13 residues. The CDR3 bases are TGTGCCAGCAGCTTAGCGGGAGGGTACGAGCAGTACTTC. This translates into CASSLAGGYEQYF.

This clone was found a few times. The chain uses TRBV7-2 and TRBJ1-2; D remains ambiguous. The V end lost 5 bases, the J end lost 4 bases, and 11 bases lay between the germline ends. Germline V CDR1 and CDR2: SGHTA, FQGNSA. There are 13 residues in the CDR3. Written as DNA, the CDR3 is TGTGCCAGCAGCCGGTCAGCGGTCTATGGCTACACCTTC. Its translation: CASSRSAVYGYTF.

This clone came up a few times. J is TRBJ1-1 and V is TRBV6-1, with D tentatively TRBD1 (6 bases). The length of the CDR3 is 10 residues. V was cut by 6 bases and J by 10 bases, with 9 bases left in between. Germline loops: CDR1 MNHNS, CDR2 SASEGT. CDR3 nucleotide sequence: TGTGCCAGCAGACAGGGATCAGCTTTCTTT. It translates to CASRQGSAFF.

This clone was seen a few times. V gene TRBV9 combines with J gene TRBJ2-3; D remains ambiguous. Germline V gives CDR1 SGDLS, CDR2 YYNGEE. The CDR3 length is 15 residues. V gave up 1 base and J gave up 0 bases, with 9 bases separating them. CDR3 in amino acids: CASSVQPTSTDTQYF. DNA of the CDR3: TGTGCCAGCAGCGTACAGCCGACTAGCACAGATACGCAGTATTTT.

This chain links TRBV5-1 with TRBJ2-5; a weak D match, TRBD2 (6 bases). Per the germline V gene, CDR1 is SGHRS and CDR2 is YFSETQ. V was shortened by 4 bases and J by 0 bases, with 7 bases between the two germline ends. The CDR3 loop spans 13 amino acids. In DNA, the CDR3 is TGCGCCAGCAGCCTAGCGTACCAAGAGACCCAGTACTTC. Encoded protein: CASSLAYQETQYF.

This clone was seen a handful of times. The rearrangement joins TRBV7-2 to TRBJ2-3, with 8 bases matching TRBD1. The CDR3 loop spans 14 amino acids. CDR1 and CDR2 from the germline V gene are SGHTA and FQGNSA. Trimming took 5 bases from V and 8 from J; bases not matched to a gene: 9. The DNA of the CDR3 is TGTGCCAGCAGCGCACGAACACAGGGGGGTACGCAGTATTTT. Translation gives CASSARTQGGTQYF.

This clone was counted between two and nine times. The chain employs TRBV5-1 and TRBJ1-1; 7 positions agree with TRBD1. The CDR3 is 15 amino acids. CDR1 and CDR2 from the germline V gene are SGHRS and YFSETQ. Trimming removed 0 bases from V and 5 bases from J; junction bases left unmatched: 7. In nucleotides, the CDR3 is TGCGCCAGCAGCTTGGAATTAGGGGGCAGAACTGAAGCTTTCTTT. This sequence encodes CASSLELGGRTEAFF.

The chain recombines TRBV5-1 with TRBJ2-7, with 12 bases lining up with TRBD1. Per the germline V gene, CDR1 is SGHRS and CDR2 is YFSETQ. With 5 bases clipped from V and 5 bases from J, the junction kept 14 bases outside the gene matches. The CDR3 spans 17 residues. CDR3 protein: CASSRQGAGTGGNEQYF. The CDR3 nucleotides read TGCGCCAGCAGTCGACAAGGGGCCGGGACAGGGGGCAACGAGCAGTACTTC. Filled out from reference TRBV5-1 and TRBJ2-7, the complete variable domain reads KAGVTQTPRYLIKTRGQQVTLSCSPISGHRSVSWYQQTPGQGLQFLFEYFSETQRNKGNFPGRFSGRQFSNSRSEMNVSTLELGDSALYLCASSRQGAGTGGNEQYFGPGTRLTVT.

This sequence joins TRBV18 and TRBJ2-3; unclear D gene. The V gene's germline CDR1 is KGHSH and CDR2 LQKENI. Trimming shortened V by 5 bases and J by 3 bases, and 6 bases separated the two germline ends. The CDR3 runs to 12 residues. This chain's CDR3 is CASSAETDTQYF. The DNA for the CDR3 is TGTGCCAGCTCAGCAGAAACAGATACGCAGTATTTT.

This clone was detected only once. The J gene is TRBJ1-2, the V gene TRBV4-1; D unclear. CDR1 is MGHRA, CDR2 YSYEKL, per germline. The CDR3 contains 12 residues. V was cut by 0 bases and J by 4 bases, with 3 bases left in between. CDR3 sequence (DNA): TGCGCCAGCAGCCAAGAGGCCTATGGCTACACCTTC. The encoded protein is CASSQEAYGYTF.

This clone has more than one count but fewer than ten. The chain has TRBV10-3 and TRBJ2-1; TRBD2 might be the D (5 bases). With 7 bases removed from V and 0 bases from J, the gap between germline ends came to 13 bases. Germline-derived CDR1 and CDR2 are ENHRY and SYGVKD. The CDR3 extends over 15 amino acids. CDR3 amino acids: CAIKPDGNSYNEQFF. In nucleotides, the CDR3 is TGTGCCATCAAGCCGGACGGGAACTCCTACAATGAGCAGTTCTTC.

This clone was detected only a few times. This chain links TRBV7-9 with TRBJ2-2, with D possibly TRBD2 on 6 matching bases. CDR3 size: 17 residues. Germline V gene data show CDR1 as SEHNR and CDR2 as FQNEAQ (reference sequence). Trimming left V 1 base short and J 2 bases short, with 14 bases between. In nucleotides, the CDR3 is TGTGCCAGCAGCTTAGAGGGAACCGGGAGAAACACCGGGGAGCTGTTTTTT. This codes for CASSLEGTGRNTGELFF.

The CDR3 loop is CASSTQGQGRNTEAFF. The CDR3 nucleotides are TGCGCCAGCAGCACCCAGGGACAGGGTCGGAACACTGAAGCTTTCTTT. The chain combines TRBV5-1 with TRBJ1-1; 9 bases are a match to TRBD1. The CDR3 has 16 residues. CDR1 is SGHRS, CDR2 YFSETQ, per germline. The trim removed 4 bases at V and 1 base at J, leaving 8 bases unmatched.